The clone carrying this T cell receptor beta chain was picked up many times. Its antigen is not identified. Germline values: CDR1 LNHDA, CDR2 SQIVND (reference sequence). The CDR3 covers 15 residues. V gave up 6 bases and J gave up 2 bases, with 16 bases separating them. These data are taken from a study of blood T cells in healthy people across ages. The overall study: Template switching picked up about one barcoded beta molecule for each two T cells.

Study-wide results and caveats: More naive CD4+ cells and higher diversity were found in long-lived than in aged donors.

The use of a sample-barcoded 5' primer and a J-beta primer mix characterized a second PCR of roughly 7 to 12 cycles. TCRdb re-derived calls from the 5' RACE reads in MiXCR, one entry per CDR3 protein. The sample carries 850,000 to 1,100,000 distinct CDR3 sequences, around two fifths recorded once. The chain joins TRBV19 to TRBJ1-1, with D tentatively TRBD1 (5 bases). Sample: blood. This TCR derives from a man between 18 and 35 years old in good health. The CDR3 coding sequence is TGTGCCAGTAGCCCCACCGGTGGGGGAAACACTGAAGCTTTCTTT. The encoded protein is CASSPTGGGNTEAFF.